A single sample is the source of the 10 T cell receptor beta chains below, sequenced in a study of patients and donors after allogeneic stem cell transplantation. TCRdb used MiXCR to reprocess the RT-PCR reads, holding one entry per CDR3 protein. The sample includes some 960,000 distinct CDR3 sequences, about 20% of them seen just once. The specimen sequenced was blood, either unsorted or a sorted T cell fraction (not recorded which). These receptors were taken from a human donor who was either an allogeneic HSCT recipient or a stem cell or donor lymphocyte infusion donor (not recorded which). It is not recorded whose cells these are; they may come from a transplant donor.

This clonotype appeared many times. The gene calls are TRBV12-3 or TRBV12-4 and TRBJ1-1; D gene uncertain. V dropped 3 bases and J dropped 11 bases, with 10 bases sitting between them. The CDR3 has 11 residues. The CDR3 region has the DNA TGTGCCAGCAGTTTTTCAGGTCGCGCTTTCTTT. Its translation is CASSFSGRAFF.

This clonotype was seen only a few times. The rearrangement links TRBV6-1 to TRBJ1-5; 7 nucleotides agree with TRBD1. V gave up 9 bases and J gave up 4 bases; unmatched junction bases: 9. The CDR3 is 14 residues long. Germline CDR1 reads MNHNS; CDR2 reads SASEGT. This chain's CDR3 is CASWDSYSNQPQHF. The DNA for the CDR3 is TGTGCCAGTTGGGACAGCTATTCAAATCAGCCCCAGCATTTT.

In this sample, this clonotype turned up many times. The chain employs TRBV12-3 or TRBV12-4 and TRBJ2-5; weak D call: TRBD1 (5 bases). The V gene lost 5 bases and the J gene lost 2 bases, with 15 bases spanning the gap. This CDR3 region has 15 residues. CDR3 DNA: TGTGCCAGCAGTAATCACAGGCAAAAGCAAGAGACCCAGTACTTC. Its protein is CASSNHRQKQETQYF.

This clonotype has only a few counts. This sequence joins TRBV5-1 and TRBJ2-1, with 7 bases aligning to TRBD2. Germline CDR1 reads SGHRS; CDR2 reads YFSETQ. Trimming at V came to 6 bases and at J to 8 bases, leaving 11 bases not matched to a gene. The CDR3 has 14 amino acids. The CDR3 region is CASTLRTSMDEQFF. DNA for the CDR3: TGCGCCAGCACACTTCGGACTAGTATGGATGAGCAGTTCTTC.

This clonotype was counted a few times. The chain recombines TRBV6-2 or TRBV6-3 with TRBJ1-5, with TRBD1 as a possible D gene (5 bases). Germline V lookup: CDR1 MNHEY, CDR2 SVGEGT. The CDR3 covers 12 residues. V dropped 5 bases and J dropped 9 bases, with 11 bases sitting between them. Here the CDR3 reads CASSTGSWPQHF. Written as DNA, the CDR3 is TGTGCCAGCAGTACAGGAAGTTGGCCCCAGCATTTT.

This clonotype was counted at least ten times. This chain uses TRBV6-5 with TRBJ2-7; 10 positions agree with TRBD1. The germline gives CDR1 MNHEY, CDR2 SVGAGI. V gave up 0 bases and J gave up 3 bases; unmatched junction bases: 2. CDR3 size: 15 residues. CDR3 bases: TGTGCCAGCAGTTACTCCTGGGACAGGGGCTACGAGCAGTACTTC. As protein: CASSYSWDRGYEQYF.

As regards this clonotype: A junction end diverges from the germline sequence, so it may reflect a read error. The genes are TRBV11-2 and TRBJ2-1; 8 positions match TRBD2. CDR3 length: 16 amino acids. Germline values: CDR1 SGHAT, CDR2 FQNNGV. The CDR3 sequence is CAGSPGLAGLNNEQFF. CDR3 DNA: TGTGCCGGCAGCCCCGGGTTAGCGGGATTAAACAATGAGCAGTTCTTC.

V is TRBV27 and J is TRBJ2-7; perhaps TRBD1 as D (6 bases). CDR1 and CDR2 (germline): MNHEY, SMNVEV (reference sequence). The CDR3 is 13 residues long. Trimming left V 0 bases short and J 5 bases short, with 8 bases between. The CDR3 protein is CASSLSQGNEQYF. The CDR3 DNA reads TGTGCCAGCAGTTTATCTCAGGGGAACGAGCAGTACTTC.

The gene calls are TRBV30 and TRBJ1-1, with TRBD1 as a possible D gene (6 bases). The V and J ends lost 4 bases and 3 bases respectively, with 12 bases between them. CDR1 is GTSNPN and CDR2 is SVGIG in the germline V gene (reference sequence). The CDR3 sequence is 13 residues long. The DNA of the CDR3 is TGTGCCTGGATAAGGGGGGTCCACACTGAAGCTTTCTTT. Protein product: CAWIRGVHTEAFF.

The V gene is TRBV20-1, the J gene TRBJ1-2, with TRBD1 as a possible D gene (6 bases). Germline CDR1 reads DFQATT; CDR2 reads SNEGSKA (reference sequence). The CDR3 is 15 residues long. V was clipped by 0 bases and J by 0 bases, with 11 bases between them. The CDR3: CSARDPGQANYGYTF. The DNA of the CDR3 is TGCAGTGCTAGAGACCCGGGACAAGCTAACTATGGCTACACCTTC.